This TCR beta chain is from a study of shared clonotypes between healthy human individuals. Study-wide context: Aged 18 to 49, the donors were a couple of women and a few men.

About this clone itself: Its antigen is unknown.

Generated by immunoSEQ multiplex PCR, the TCRdb table keeps only in-frame clones and is missing some. The table includes some 360,000 clones, around 70% detected once. The germline V gene has CDR1 SGHVS and CDR2 FNYEAQ. The germline V and J ends were trimmed by 2 bases and 3 bases, with 12 bases remaining between them. The CDR3 consists of 15 residues. Study outcomes and limitations: Relative to clonotypes present in all four donors, those not shared had lower generation probabilities.

The chain combines TRBV7-6 with TRBJ2-3, with D uncertain. The sequence was collected from a man aged 25 to 40 in good health. Sequencing was done on a sample of memory CD4+ T cells sorted from blood. The subset: CD45RA-negative fraction. The CDR3: CASSLIGSSTDTQYF. CDR3 DNA sequence: TGTGCCAGCAGCTTAATCGGCTCGAGTACAGATACGCAGTATTTT. Full variable domain (missing parts from reference TRBV7-6 and TRBJ2-3): GAGVSQSPRYKVTKRGQDVALRCDPISGHVSLYWYRQALGQGPEFLTYFNYEAQQDKSGLPNDRFSAERPEGSISTLTIQRTEQRDSAMYRCASSLIGSSTDTQYFGPGTRLTVL.